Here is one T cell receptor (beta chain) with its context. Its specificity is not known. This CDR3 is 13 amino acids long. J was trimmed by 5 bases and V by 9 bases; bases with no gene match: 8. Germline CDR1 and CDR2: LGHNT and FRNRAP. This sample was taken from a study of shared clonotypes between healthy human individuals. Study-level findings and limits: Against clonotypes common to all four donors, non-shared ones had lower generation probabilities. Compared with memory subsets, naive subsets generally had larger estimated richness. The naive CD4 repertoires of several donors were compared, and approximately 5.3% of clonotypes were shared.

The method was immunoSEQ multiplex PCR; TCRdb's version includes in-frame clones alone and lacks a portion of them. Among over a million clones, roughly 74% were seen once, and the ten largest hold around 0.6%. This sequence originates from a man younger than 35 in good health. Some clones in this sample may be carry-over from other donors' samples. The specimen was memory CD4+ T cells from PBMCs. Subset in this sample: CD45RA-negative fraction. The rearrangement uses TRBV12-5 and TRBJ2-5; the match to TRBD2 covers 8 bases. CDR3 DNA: TGTGCTAGCCAGCGGGAGTGGGGGGAGACCCAGTACTTC. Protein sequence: CASQREWGETQYF.